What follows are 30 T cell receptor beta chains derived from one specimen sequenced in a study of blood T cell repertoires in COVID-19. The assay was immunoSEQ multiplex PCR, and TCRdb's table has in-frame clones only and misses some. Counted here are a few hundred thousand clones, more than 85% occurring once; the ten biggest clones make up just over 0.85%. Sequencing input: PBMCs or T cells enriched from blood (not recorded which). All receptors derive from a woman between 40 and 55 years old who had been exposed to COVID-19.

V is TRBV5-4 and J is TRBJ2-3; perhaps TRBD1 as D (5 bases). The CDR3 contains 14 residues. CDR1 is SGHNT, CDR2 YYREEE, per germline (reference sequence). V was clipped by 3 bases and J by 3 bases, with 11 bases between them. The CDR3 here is CASSSERGTDTQYF. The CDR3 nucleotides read TGTGCCAGCAGCTCCGAAAGGGGAACAGATACGCAGTATTTT.

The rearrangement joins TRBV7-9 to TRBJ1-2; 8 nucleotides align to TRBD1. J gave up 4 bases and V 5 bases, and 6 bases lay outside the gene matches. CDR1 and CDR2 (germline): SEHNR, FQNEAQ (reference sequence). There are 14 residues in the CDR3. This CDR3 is CASSPRTGTYGYTF. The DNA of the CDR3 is TGTGCCAGCAGCCCCCGGACAGGGACCTATGGCTACACCTTC.

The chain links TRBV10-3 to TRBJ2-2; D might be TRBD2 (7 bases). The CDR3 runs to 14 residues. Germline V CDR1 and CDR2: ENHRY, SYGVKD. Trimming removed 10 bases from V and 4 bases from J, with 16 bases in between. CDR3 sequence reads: CATSRGGRTGELFF. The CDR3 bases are TGTGCCACCTCTAGGGGGGGCCGCACCGGGGAGCTGTTTTTT.

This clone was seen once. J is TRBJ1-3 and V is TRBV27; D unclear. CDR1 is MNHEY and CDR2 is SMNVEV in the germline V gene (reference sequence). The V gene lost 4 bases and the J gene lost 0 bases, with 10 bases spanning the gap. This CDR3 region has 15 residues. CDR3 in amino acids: CASSSSLSSGNTIYF. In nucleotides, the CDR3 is TGTGCCAGCAGTTCTTCTCTGAGCTCTGGAAACACCATATATTTT.

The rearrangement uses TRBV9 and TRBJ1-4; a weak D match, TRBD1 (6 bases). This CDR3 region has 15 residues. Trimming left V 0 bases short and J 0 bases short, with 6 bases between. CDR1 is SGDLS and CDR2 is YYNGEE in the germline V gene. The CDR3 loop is CASSVGTATNEKLFF. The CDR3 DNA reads TGTGCCAGCAGCGTAGGGACAGCAACTAATGAAAAACTGTTTTTT. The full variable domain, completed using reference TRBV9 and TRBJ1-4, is DSGVTQTPKHLITATGQRVTLRCSPRSGDLSVYWYQQSLDQGLQFLIQYYNGEERAKGNILERFSAQQFPDLHSELNLSSLELGDSALYFCASSVGTATNEKLFFGSGTQLSVL.

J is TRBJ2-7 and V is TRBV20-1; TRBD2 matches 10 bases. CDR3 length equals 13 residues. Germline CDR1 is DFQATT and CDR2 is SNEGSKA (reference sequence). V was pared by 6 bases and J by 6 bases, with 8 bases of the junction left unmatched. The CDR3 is CSASSGGWSEQYF. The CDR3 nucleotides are TGCAGTGCCAGTAGCGGGGGGTGGAGCGAGCAGTACTTC.

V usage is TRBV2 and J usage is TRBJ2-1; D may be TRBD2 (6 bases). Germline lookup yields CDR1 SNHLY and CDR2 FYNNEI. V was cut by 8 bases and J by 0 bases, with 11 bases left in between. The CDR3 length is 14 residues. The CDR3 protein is CASGRSSSYNEQFF. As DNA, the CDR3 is TGTGCCAGCGGGAGGTCTAGCTCCTACAATGAGCAGTTCTTC.

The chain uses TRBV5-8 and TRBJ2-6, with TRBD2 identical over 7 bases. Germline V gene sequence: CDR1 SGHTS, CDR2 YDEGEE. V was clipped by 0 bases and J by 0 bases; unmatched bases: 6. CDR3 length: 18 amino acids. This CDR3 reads CASSLAGTTLSGANVLTF. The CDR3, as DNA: TGTGCCAGCAGCTTGGCCGGGACTACACTCTCTGGGGCCAACGTCCTGACTTTC.

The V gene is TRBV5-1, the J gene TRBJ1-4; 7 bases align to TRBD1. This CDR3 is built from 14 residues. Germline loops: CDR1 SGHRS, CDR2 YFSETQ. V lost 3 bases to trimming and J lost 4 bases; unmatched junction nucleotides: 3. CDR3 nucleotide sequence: TGCGCCAGCAGCTCGGACAGGAGTAATGAAAAACTGTTTTTT. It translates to CASSSDRSNEKLFF.

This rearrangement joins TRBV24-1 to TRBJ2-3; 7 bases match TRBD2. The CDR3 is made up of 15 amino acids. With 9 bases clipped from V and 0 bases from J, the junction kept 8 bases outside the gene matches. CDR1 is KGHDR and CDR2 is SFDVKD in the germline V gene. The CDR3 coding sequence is TGTGCCACCGGGAGGGGACCTTCTAGCACAGATACGCAGTATTTT. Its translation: CATGRGPSSTDTQYF.

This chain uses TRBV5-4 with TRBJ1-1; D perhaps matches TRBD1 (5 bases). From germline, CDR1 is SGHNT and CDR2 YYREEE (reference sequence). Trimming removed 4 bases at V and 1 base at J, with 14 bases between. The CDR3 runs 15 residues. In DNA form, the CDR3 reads TGTGCCAGCAGCAGACTGTCCGACAGGAACACTGAAGCTTTCTTT. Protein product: CASSRLSDRNTEAFF.

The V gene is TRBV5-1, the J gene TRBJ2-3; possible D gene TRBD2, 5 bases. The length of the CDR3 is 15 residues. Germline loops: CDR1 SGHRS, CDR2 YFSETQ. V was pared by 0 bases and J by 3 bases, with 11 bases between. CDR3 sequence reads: CASSLAGKGTDTQYF. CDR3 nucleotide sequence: TGCGCCAGCAGCTTGGCGGGAAAGGGTACAGATACGCAGTATTTT.

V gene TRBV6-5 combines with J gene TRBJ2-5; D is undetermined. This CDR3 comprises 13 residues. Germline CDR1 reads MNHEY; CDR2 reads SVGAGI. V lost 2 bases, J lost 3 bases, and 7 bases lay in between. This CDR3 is CASSYDIEETQYF. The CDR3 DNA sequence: TGTGCCAGCAGTTACGACATTGAAGAGACCCAGTACTTC.

The CDR3 nucleotides read TGTGCCAGCAGCTTCTCCCTCGGGGGTACTGGAAACACCATATATTTT. This gives the protein CASSFSLGGTGNTIYF. V usage is TRBV5-4 and J usage is TRBJ1-3, with D possibly matching TRBD1 (5 bases). Trimming removed 2 bases from V and 2 bases from J, with 14 bases in between. Germline CDR1 SGHNT, CDR2 YYREEE (reference sequence). This CDR3 region has 16 residues. The full variable domain, rest sourced from reference TRBV5-4 and TRBJ1-3, is ETGVTQSPTHLIKTRGQQVTLRCSSQSGHNTVSWYQQALGQGPQFIFQYYREEENGRGNFPPRFSGLQFPNYSSELNVNALELDDSALYLCASSFSLGGTGNTIYFGEGSWLTVV.

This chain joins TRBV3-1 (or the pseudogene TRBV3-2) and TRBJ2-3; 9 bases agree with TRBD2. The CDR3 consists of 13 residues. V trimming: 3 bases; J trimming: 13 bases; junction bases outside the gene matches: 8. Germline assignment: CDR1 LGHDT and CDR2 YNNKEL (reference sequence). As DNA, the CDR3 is TGTGCCAGCAGCCAGGGACTAGCCGGCGGGGAGTATTTT. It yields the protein CASSQGLAGGEYF.

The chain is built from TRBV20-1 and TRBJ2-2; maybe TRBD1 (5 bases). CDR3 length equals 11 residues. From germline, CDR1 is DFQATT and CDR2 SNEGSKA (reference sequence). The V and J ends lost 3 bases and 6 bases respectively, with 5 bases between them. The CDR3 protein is CSARGPGELFF. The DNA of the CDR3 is TGCAGTGCTAGGGGGCCCGGGGAGCTGTTTTTT.

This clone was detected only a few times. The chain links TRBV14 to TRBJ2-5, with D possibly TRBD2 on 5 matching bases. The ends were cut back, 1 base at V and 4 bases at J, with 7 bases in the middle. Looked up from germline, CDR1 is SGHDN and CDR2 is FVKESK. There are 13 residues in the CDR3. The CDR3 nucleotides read TGTGCCAGCAGCCAAGGCGCGGGAGAGACCCAGTACTTC. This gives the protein CASSQGAGETQYF.

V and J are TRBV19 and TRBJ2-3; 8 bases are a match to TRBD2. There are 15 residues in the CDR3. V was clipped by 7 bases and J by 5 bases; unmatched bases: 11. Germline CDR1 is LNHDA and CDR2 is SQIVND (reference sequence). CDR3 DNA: TGTGCCAGTACCGATATAAGCGGGAGTAGAGATACGCAGTATTTT. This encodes CASTDISGSRDTQYF.

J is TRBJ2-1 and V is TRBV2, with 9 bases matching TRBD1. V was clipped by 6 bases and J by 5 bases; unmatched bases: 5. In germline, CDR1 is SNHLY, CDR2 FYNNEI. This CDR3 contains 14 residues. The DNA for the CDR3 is TGTGCCAGCAGCCGGGACAGGGCTGACAATGAGCAGTTCTTC. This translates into CASSRDRADNEQFF.

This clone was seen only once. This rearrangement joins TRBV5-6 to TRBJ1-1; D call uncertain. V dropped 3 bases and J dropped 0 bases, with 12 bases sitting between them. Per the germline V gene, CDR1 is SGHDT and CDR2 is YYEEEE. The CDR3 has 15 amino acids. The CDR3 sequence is CASSSYTRMNTEAFF. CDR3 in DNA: TGTGCCAGCAGCTCCTACACGAGGATGAACACTGAAGCTTTCTTT. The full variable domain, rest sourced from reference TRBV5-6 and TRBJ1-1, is DAGVTQSPTHLIKTRGQQVTLRCSPKSGHDTVSWYQQALGQGPQFIFQYYEEEERQRGNFPDRFSGHQFPNYSSELNVNALLLGDSALYLCASSSYTRMNTEAFFGQGTRLTVV.

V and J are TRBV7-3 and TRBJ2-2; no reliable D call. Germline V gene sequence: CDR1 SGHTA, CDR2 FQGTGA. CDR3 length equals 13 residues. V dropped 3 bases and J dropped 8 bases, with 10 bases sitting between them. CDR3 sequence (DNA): TGTGCCAGCAGCTTTACCCCCGGGGGGGAGCTGTTTTTT. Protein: CASSFTPGGELFF.

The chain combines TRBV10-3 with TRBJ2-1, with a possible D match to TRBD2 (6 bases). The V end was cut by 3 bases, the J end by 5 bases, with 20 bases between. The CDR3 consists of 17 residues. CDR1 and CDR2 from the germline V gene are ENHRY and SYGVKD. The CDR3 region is CAISDPASWGGHNEQFF. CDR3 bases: TGTGCCATCAGTGATCCTGCCTCTTGGGGAGGACACAATGAGCAGTTCTTC.

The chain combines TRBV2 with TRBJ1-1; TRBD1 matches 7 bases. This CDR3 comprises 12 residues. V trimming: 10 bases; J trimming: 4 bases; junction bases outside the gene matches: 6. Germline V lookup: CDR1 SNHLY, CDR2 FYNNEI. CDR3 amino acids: CAIRAGGTEAFF. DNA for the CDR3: TGTGCCATAAGAGCAGGGGGCACTGAAGCTTTCTTT. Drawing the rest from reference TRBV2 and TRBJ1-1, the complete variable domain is EPEVTQTPSHQVTQMGQEVILRCVPISNHLYFYWYRQILGQKVEFLVSFYNNEISEKSEIFDDQFSVERPDGSNFTLKIRSTKLEDSAMYFCAIRAGGTEAFFGQGTRLTVV.

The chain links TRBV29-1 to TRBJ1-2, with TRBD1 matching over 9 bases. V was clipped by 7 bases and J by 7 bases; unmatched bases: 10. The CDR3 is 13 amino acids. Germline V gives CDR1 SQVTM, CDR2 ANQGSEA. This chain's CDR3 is CSAWGTGNRGYTF. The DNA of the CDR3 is TGCAGCGCCTGGGGGACAGGGAATCGTGGCTACACCTTC.

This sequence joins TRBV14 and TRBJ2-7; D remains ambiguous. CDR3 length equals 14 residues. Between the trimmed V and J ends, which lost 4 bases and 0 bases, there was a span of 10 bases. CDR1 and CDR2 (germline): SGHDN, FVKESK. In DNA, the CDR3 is TGTGCCAGCAGCCCGGAGAGTCGCTCCTACGAGCAGTACTTC. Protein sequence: CASSPESRSYEQYF.

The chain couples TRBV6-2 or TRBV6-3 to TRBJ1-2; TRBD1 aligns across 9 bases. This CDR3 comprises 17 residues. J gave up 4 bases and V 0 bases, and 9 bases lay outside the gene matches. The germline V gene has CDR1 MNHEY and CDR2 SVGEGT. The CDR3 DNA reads TGTGCCAGCAGTTACTCGGCGTTGGGACAGGGAAGCTATGGCTACACCTTC. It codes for CASSYSALGQGSYGYTF.

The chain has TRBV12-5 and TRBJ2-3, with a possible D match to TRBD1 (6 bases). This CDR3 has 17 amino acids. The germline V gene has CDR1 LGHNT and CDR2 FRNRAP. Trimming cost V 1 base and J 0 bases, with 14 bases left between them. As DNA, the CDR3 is TGTGCTAGTGGTTTGGGACGACAGGCCCTTAGCACAGATACGCAGTATTTT. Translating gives CASGLGRQALSTDTQYF.

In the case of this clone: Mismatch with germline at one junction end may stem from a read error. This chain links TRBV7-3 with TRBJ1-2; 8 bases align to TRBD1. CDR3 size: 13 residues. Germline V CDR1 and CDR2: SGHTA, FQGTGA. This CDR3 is CASSFRDGTGADF. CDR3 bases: TGTGCCAGCAGCTTCCGCGACGGGACAGGCGCAGACTTC.

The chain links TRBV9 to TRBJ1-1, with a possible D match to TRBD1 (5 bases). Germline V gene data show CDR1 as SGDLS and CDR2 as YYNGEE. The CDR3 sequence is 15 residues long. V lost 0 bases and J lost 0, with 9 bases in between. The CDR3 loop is CASSVASGLNTEAFF. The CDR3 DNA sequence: TGTGCCAGCAGCGTAGCTTCAGGGCTGAACACTGAAGCTTTCTTT. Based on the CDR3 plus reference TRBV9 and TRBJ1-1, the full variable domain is DSGVTQTPKHLITATGQRVTLRCSPRSGDLSVYWYQQSLDQGLQFLIQYYNGEERAKGNILERFSAQQFPDLHSELNLSSLELGDSALYFCASSVASGLNTEAFFGQGTRLTVV.

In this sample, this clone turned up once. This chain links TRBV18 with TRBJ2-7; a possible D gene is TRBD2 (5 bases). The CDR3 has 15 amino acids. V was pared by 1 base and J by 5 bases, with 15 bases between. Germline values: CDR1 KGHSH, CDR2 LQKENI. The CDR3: CASSPQTGAGNEQYF. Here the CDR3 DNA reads TGTGCCAGCTCACCACAAACGGGCGCGGGTAACGAGCAGTACTTC.